Below are 10 T cell receptor beta chains sequenced from a single sample in a study of blood T cell repertoires in COVID-19. TCRdb's table, derived via immunoSEQ multiplex PCR, lists solely in-frame clones and lacks some. Here the sample spans some 150,000 clones, less than 85% being singletons. The material sequenced was PBMCs or T cells enriched from blood (not recorded which). The receptors come from a woman aged 45-60 years who had recovered from COVID-19.

Comments on this clone: One junction end disagrees with the germline gene, perhaps due to a read error. The V call is TRBV5-6, the J call TRBJ2-3; D is perhaps TRBD2 (6 bases). The germline V gene has CDR1 SGHDT and CDR2 YYEEEE. CDR3 length: 14 amino acids. CDR3 nucleotides: TGTGCCAGCACCTTGACGGGGGACACAGATACGCAGTATTTT. It is translated as CASTLTGDTDTQYF.

The chain links TRBV7-9 to TRBJ1-2, with 9 bases aligning to TRBD1. Germline V gene data show CDR1 as SEHNR and CDR2 as FQNEAQ (reference sequence). V was clipped by 7 bases and J by 6 bases; unmatched bases: 15. The CDR3 extends over 16 amino acids. The CDR3 bases are TGTGCCAGCACCCCGGGACAGGGACCCGAAGGGGATGGCTACACCTTC. Its translation is CASTPGQGPEGDGYTF.

The V and J genes are TRBV7-9 and TRBJ2-1; 12 nucleotides line up with TRBD2. From germline, CDR1 is SEHNR and CDR2 FQNEAQ (reference sequence). The CDR3 runs to 17 residues. Germline trimming cut 5 bases from V and 7 bases from J; bases unmatched to any gene: 12. The CDR3 protein is CASSPRQSGLAGNEQFF. In DNA form, the CDR3 reads TGTGCCAGCAGCCCGCGCCAATCCGGACTAGCGGGGAATGAGCAGTTCTTC.

The chain employs TRBV19 and TRBJ1-1; 7 positions match TRBD1. J gave up 10 bases and V 1 base, and 0 bases lay outside the gene matches. The CDR3 extends over 11 amino acids. Germline-derived CDR1 and CDR2 are LNHDA and SQIVND (reference sequence). The CDR3 DNA follows: TGTGCCAGTAGTATAGGGGACAGAGCTTTCTTT. This translates into CASSIGDRAFF.

V usage is TRBV10-3 and J usage is TRBJ1-4, with D uncertain. The CDR3 sequence is 14 residues long. Germline loops: CDR1 ENHRY, CDR2 SYGVKD. The V gene lost 3 bases and the J gene lost 0 bases, with 5 bases spanning the gap. CDR3 DNA: TGTGCCATCAGTGACAGGACAACTAATGAAAAACTGTTTTTT. Encoded protein: CAISDRTTNEKLFF.

The CDR3 DNA follows: TGTGCCAGCTCACCCCCAACAGGGCTCGGCTACACCTTC. This encodes CASSPPTGLGYTF. The V and J genes are TRBV18 and TRBJ1-2; the D gene is possibly TRBD1 (6 bases). Germline V gene sequence: CDR1 KGHSH, CDR2 LQKENI. The CDR3 runs to 13 residues. V lost 3 bases and J 8 bases, leaving 13 bases between the germline ends.

The chain employs TRBV28 and TRBJ2-4; 9 bases map to TRBD1. The CDR3 is made up of 13 amino acids. Germline V gene data show CDR1 as MDHEN and CDR2 as SYDVKM. J was trimmed by 6 bases and V by 5 bases; bases with no gene match: 2. CDR3 sequence reads: CASSRQGGNIQYF. The DNA of the CDR3 is TGTGCCAGCAGTCGACAGGGGGGAAACATTCAGTACTTC.

The chain is built from TRBV19 and TRBJ1-2; 8 nucleotides agree with TRBD1. CDR1 LNHDA and CDR2 SQIVND come from the germline V gene (reference sequence). After removal of 3 bases from V and 7 bases from J, the junction contained 10 bases not matched to a gene. This CDR3 spans 15 amino acids. CDR3 DNA: TGTGCCAGTAGTATCCAACCCCAGGGGGCGATTGGCTACACCTTC. Its protein product is CASSIQPQGAIGYTF.

The J gene is TRBJ2-1, the V gene TRBV4-2; 7 nucleotides agree with TRBD1. Germline V CDR1 and CDR2: LGHNA, YNFKEQ. There are 15 residues in the CDR3. Unmatched junction bases numbered 4, after V lost 3 bases and J lost 2 bases. As DNA, the CDR3 is TGTGCCAGCAGCCATGAAACAGGGGCCTACAATGAGCAGTTCTTC. It translates to CASSHETGAYNEQFF.

This chain connects TRBV11-3 to TRBJ2-3; 14 bases are shared with TRBD2. Germline trimming cut 6 bases from V and 4 bases from J; bases unmatched to any gene: 18. Germline loops: CDR1 SGHNT, CDR2 YENEEA. This CDR3 spans 20 amino acids. The CDR3 DNA follows: TGTGCCAGCAGAGACTTGAGACTAGCGGGAGGGCCGTCGTTCCCAGATACGCAGTATTTT. It codes for CASRDLRLAGGPSFPDTQYF.